This TCR beta chain originates from a study of shared clonotypes between healthy human individuals. Points from the study as a whole: Memory subsets generally showed lower estimated richness than naive subsets.

Trimming took 3 bases from V and 4 from J; bases not matched to a gene: 4. The germline V gene encodes CDR1 SGHTA and CDR2 FQGNSA. The CDR3 loop spans 14 amino acids. Clones were sequenced by immunoSEQ multiplex PCR, and TCRdb holds only the in-frame ones, with some missing. The table includes over 950,000 clones, approximately 75% detected once. Remarks on this clone: Its antigen is still unknown.

The specimen sequenced was memory CD4+ T cells from PBMCs. Noted subset: CD45RA-negative fraction. The source of this sequence is a man aged 18 to 35 in good health. Some clones in this sample may be carry-over from other donors' samples. This chain uses TRBV7-2 with TRBJ2-3; 7 bases align to TRBD2. CDR3 sequence (DNA): TGTGCCAGCAGCTTGGGGAGGGCCCCAGATACGCAGTATTTT. Translating it yields CASSLGRAPDTQYF.